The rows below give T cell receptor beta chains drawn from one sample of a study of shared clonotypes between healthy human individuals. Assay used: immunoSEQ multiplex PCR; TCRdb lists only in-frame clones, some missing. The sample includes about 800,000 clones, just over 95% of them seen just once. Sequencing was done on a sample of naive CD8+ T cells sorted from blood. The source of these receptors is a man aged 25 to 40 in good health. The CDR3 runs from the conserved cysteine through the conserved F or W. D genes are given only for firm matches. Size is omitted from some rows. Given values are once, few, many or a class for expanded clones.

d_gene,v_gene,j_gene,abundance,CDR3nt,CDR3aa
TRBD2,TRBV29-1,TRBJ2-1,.,TGCAGCGGTGAAGGAACTAGCGGGAGGTACAATGAGCAGTTCTTC,CSGEGTSGRYNEQFF
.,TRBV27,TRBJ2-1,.,TGTGCCAGCAGTTCTAGACTTTCAAGCTCCTACAATGAGCAGTTCTTC,CASSSRLSSSYNEQFF
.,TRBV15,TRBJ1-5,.,TGTGCCACCAGCAGCCGGACCTCCAGCAATCAGCCCCAGCATTTT,CATSSRTSSNQPQHF
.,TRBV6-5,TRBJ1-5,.,TGTGCCAGCAGTGCAGGGAATAGCAATCAGCCCCAGCATTTT,CASSAGNSNQPQHF
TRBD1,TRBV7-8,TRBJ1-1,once,TGTGCCAGCAGCTTCAGGGGGACAGGGAGAGACACTGAAGCTTTCTTT,CASSFRGTGRDTEAFF
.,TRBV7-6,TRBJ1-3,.,TGTGCCAGCAGCTTAACGGACAACTCTGGAAACACCATATATTTT,CASSLTDNSGNTIYF
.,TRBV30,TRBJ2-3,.,TGTGCCTGGTTAAGCACAGATACGCAGTATTTT,CAWLSTDTQYF
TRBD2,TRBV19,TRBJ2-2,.,TGTGCCAGTAGTGGGGCGGGAGGGCTATCCTACACCGGGGAGCTGTTTTTT,CASSGAGGLSYTGELFF
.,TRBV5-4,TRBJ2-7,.,TGTGCCAGCAGCTCCGGGGATCGCTCCTACGAGCAGTACTTC,CASSSGDRSYEQYF
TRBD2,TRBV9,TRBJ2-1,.,TGTGCCAGCAGCGGAAGAAGGACTAGCGGGGAGTACAATGAGCAGTTCTTC,CASSGRRTSGEYNEQFF
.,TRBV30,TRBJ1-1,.,TGTGCCTGGAGTGTACAAACGAACACTGAAGCTTTCTTT,CAWSVQTNTEAFF
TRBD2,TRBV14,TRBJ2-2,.,TGTGCCAGCAGCCAAGTGGACGGACTAGCGGGAGGGCCGGAGAACACCGGGGAGCTGTTTTTT,CASSQVDGLAGGPENTGELFF
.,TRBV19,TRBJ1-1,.,TGTGCCAGTAGTATAGTTCCGGGGGACACTGAAGCTTTCTTT,CASSIVPGDTEAFF
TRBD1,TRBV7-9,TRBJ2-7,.,TGTGCCAGCAGCTTTCAGGACAGGGAAGGCGAGCAGTACTTC,CASSFQDREGEQYF
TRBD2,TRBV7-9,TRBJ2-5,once,TGTGCCAGCAGCTTTTTGACTAGCGGGAGAGGTACGGAGACCCAGTACTTC,CASSFLTSGRGTETQYF
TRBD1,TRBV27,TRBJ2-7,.,TGTGCCAGCAGTTCCCGGGACAGGGAGGACGAGCAGTACTTC,CASSSRDREDEQYF
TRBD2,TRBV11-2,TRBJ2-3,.,TGTGCCAGCAGCTTAAGGTTGGGGGCGGGAGGTTTCACAGATACGCAGTATTTT,CASSLRLGAGGFTDTQYF
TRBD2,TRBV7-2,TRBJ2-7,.,TGTGCCAGCAGCTTAACGGCTAGCGGGTTCTACGAGCAGTACTTC,CASSLTASGFYEQYF
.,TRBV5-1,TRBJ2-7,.,TGCGCCAGCAGCTTAGAGGGCTACGAGCAGTACTTC,CASSLEGYEQYF
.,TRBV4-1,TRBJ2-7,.,TGCGCCAGCAGCCAACCCGGCGGGAACGAGCAGTACTTC,CASSQPGGNEQYF
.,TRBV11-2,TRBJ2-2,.,TGTGCCAGCAGCTTAGACGTGAACACCGGGGAGCTGTTTTTT,CASSLDVNTGELFF
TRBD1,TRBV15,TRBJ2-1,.,TGTGCCACCAGCAGCCTCGGACAGGGCTTAGTCTACAATGAGCAGTTCTTC,CATSSLGQGLVYNEQFF
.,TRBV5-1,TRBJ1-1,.,TGCGCCAGCAGCTTACCACAGGGAACGATGAACACTGAAGCTTTCTTT,CASSLPQGTMNTEAFF
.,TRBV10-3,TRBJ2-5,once,TGTGCCATCAGTGAGCGGGGAGAGACCCAGTACTTC,CAISERGETQYF
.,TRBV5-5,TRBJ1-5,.,TGTGCCAGCGGCGACCTGGGAGGCAATCAGCCCCAGCATTTT,CASGDLGGNQPQHF
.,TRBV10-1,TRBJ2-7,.,TGCGCCAGCAGCCGAGGGTACGAGCAGTACTTC,CASSRGYEQYF
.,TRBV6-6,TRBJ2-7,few,TGTGCCAGCAGGAGCAGCTCCTACGAGCAGTACTTC,CASRSSSYEQYF
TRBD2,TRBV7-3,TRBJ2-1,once,TGTGCCAGCAGCTTAATGACTAGCGGGAGAACGTGTAATGAGCAGTTCTTC,CASSLMTSGRTCNEQFF